One sample yielded the 21 T cell receptor beta chains listed below, sequenced in a study of vaccination and CD4 T cells after COVID-19. The antigens of these receptors remain unknown. The assay that was used to sequence DNA from cultured CD4+ T cells was the Oncomine TCR Beta short-read assay. MiXCR, applied by TCRdb to the PCR reads, yields one record per CDR3 protein. Among roughly 14,000 distinct CDR3 sequences listed, almost 50% were seen once. Documented treatment: 10-day PBMC culture with coronavirus spike peptide pools or control peptides (ViraFEST assay). The starting material was cultured CD4+ T cells from blood, obtained after SARS-CoV-2 vaccination. These TCRs come from a human donor with COVID-19.

The rearrangement links TRBV28 to TRBJ1-5; D is possibly TRBD1 (5 bases). CDR3 size: 14 residues. Germline values: CDR1 MDHEN, CDR2 SYDVKM. The ends were cut back, 7 bases at V and 2 bases at J, with 12 bases in the middle. The CDR3 protein is CASNPSGRNQPQHF. CDR3 sequence (DNA): TGTGCCAGCAACCCTTCGGGGCGCAATCAGCCCCAGCATTTT. Filled out from reference TRBV28 and TRBJ1-5, the complete variable domain reads DVKVTQSSRYLVKRTGEKVFLECVQDMDHENMFWYRQDPGLGLRLIYFSYDVKMKEKGDIPEGYSVSREKKERFSLILESASTNQTSMYLCASNPSGRNQPQHFGDGTRLSIL.

There are a few counts of this clonotype. This chain links TRBV27 with TRBJ2-5; D perhaps matches TRBD1 (6 bases). Trimming cost V 10 bases and J 7 bases, with 34 bases left between them. The CDR3 runs 18 residues. The V gene's germline CDR1 is MNHEY and CDR2 SMNVEV (reference sequence). Here the CDR3 reads CATVRKYTLGQPLGTQYF. DNA of the CDR3: TGTGCCACCGTGAGGAAATATACTCTGGGACAACCCCTAGGGACCCAGTACTTC.

This chain connects TRBV28 to TRBJ1-4; maybe TRBD1 (6 bases). Germline-derived CDR1 and CDR2 are MDHEN and SYDVKM. The CDR3 has 14 residues. Trimming took off 6 bases at V and 3 bases at J, with 11 bases between the two ends. The CDR3 loop is CASREGGSNEKLFF. CDR3 coding DNA: TGTGCCAGCAGAGAAGGGGGGTCTAATGAAAAACTGTTTTTT.

The chain combines TRBV7-9 with TRBJ2-1; 7 bases line up with TRBD2. Germline V lookup: CDR1 SEHNR, CDR2 FQNEAQ (reference sequence). The V and J ends lost 4 bases and 11 bases, in that order; junction bases with no gene match: 8. The CDR3 length is 13 residues. The CDR3 DNA reads TGTGCCAGCAGCTCCCCCGGGAGGCCGAAGCAGTTCTTC. It translates to CASSSPGRPKQFF.

This clonotype was observed once. The rearrangement uses TRBV11-2 and TRBJ1-4, with 10 nucleotides matching TRBD1. The V gene end was trimmed by 5 bases and the J gene end by 2 bases; junction bases not matched to a gene: 5. In germline, CDR1 is SGHAT, CDR2 FQNNGV. The CDR3 is 16 amino acids. The CDR3 protein is CASSGGQGNTNEKLFF. In nucleotides, the CDR3 is TGTGCCAGCAGCGGGGGACAGGGGAACACTAATGAAAAACTGTTTTTT.

The gene calls are TRBV29-1 and TRBJ2-3; possible D gene TRBD2, 6 bases. Germline CDR1 SQVTM, CDR2 ANQGSEA. The CDR3 loop spans 11 amino acids. The CDR3 sequence: CRGGAGDTQYF. CDR3 DNA: TGCAGGGGCGGGGCGGGGGATACGCAGTATTTT.

The CDR3 is CASSRTPGYEQYF. For the CDR3, the DNA is TGTGCCAGCAGCCGCACCCCAGGGTACGAGCAGTACTTC. The V gene is TRBV7-9, the J gene TRBJ2-7; the D gene is possibly TRBD1 (5 bases). Per germline, CDR1 SEHNR and CDR2 FQNEAQ (reference sequence). Trimming removed 5 bases at V and 4 bases at J, with 12 bases between. This CDR3 spans 13 amino acids.

The chain combines TRBV7-9 with TRBJ1-5, with unresolved D. The length of the CDR3 is 14 residues. With 3 bases removed from V and 1 base from J, the gap between germline ends came to 7 bases. Germline V gene data show CDR1 as SEHNR and CDR2 as FQNEAQ (reference sequence). As DNA, the CDR3 is TGTGCCAGCAGCTTGTCGGAAAGCAATCAGCCCCAGCATTTT. Translated, it gives CASSLSESNQPQHF.

The chain joins TRBV5-4 to TRBJ1-1; possible D gene TRBD1, 5 bases. V was shortened by 2 bases and J by 5 bases, with 16 bases between the two germline ends. Per the germline V gene, CDR1 is SGHNT and CDR2 is YYREEE (reference sequence). The CDR3 loop spans 15 amino acids. The CDR3 nucleotides are TGTGCCAGCAGCTTTCGGGGCGAAGTGATTACTGAAGCTTTCTTT. Translated, it gives CASSFRGEVITEAFF.

This sequence joins TRBV6-1 and TRBJ1-5, with 10 bases fitting TRBD1. Germline loops: CDR1 MNHNS, CDR2 SASEGT. The length of the CDR3 is 16 residues. Trimming removed 3 bases from V and 6 bases from J; junction bases left unmatched: 8. The DNA for the CDR3 is TGTGCCAGCAGTGAGACATGGACAGGGGGTCGTCAGCCCCAGCATTTT. This translates into CASSETWTGGRQPQHF.

The V call is TRBV14, the J call TRBJ2-1, with D possibly TRBD1 on 6 matching bases. From germline, CDR1 is SGHDN and CDR2 FVKESK. V gave up 1 base and J gave up 4 bases, with 11 bases separating them. The CDR3 covers 15 residues. CDR3 in DNA: TGTGCCAGCAGCCAAGGGACAGCCCTATACAATGAGCAGTTCTTC. Residues: CASSQGTALYNEQFF.

In its sample, this clonotype was seen once. The chain employs TRBV7-3 and TRBJ1-1, with D perhaps TRBD1 (6 bases). The CDR3 runs to 13 residues. Germline V gene data show CDR1 as SGHTA and CDR2 as FQGTGA. The ends were cut back, 1 base at V and 7 bases at J, with 10 bases in the middle. The CDR3 coding sequence is TGTGCCAGCAGCTTAAGGGAGGGGGTTGAAGCTTTCTTT. Its protein is CASSLREGVEAFF.

This clonotype occurred a few times. The rearrangement joins TRBV24-1 to TRBJ2-3; TRBD2 aligns across 11 bases. CDR3 length: 17 amino acids. The J segment lost 0 bases and the V segment lost 4 bases, leaving 5 bases of the junction unmatched. Per germline, CDR1 KGHDR and CDR2 SFDVKD. The CDR3 DNA sequence: TGTGCCACCAGTGACCCTAGCGGGGGGACTAGCACAGATACGCAGTATTTT. It specifies CATSDPSGGTSTDTQYF.

The chain joins TRBV6-2 or TRBV6-3 to TRBJ2-3, with D unresolved. The CDR3 is 12 residues long. Germline lookup yields CDR1 MNHEY and CDR2 SVGEGT. V lost 5 bases to trimming and J lost 6 bases, with 9 bases between them. CDR3 DNA: TGTGCCAGCAGTCCGCCTGGGGATACGCAGTATTTT. Its protein is CASSPPGDTQYF.

The rearrangement uses TRBV6-2 or TRBV6-3 and TRBJ1-2; TRBD1 matches 7 bases. There are 16 residues in the CDR3. Germline-derived CDR1 and CDR2 are MNHEY and SVGEGT. V lost 6 bases, J lost 0 bases, and 10 bases stayed unmatched. The chain's CDR3 is CASRKSGTEANYGYTF. The CDR3 DNA reads TGTGCCAGCAGGAAATCCGGGACAGAAGCTAACTATGGCTACACCTTC.

This clonotype has more than one count but fewer than ten. This chain joins TRBV10-2 and TRBJ2-7; 8 bases are a match to TRBD1. The CDR3 consists of 16 residues. Germline CDR1 is WSHSY and CDR2 is SAAADI. The V and J ends lost 4 bases and 2 bases, in that order; junction bases with no gene match: 10. In DNA, the CDR3 is TGCGCCAGCAGTGCCCGTACACAGGGGGGCGCCTACGAGCAGTACTTC. As protein: CASSARTQGGAYEQYF.

This clonotype was seen more than once but under ten times. This chain links TRBV7-9 with TRBJ2-2, with 9 bases lining up with TRBD2. V lost 10 bases, J lost 5 bases, and 17 bases stayed unmatched. Looked up from germline, CDR1 is SEHNR and CDR2 is FQNEAQ (reference sequence). The CDR3 consists of 17 residues. DNA of the CDR3: TGTGCCACCCCGGGGGGGCGGGGGGGCCCGAGGACCGGGGAGCTGTTTTTT. Amino acid sequence: CATPGGRGGPRTGELFF.

As to this clonotype: The junction departs from germline at one end; a sequencing error may be responsible. The chain has TRBV2 and TRBJ1-1; D remains ambiguous. This CDR3 contains 12 residues. CDR1 and CDR2 from the germline V gene are SNHLY and FYNNEI. The CDR3 reads CASSVANTEAFF. For the CDR3, the DNA is TGTGCCAGCAGCGTAGCCAACACTGAAGCATTCTTT.

CDR3 sequence: CASRNSGNQETQYF. CDR3 in DNA: TGCGCCAGCAGGAATAGCGGAAACCAAGAGACCCAGTACTTC. V gene TRBV5-1 combines with J gene TRBJ2-5; maybe TRBD2 (6 bases). Trimming took 5 bases from V and 0 from J, leaving 11 bases between them. The CDR3 loop spans 14 amino acids. CDR1 SGHRS and CDR2 YFSETQ come from the germline V gene.

The chain links TRBV27 to TRBJ2-7; 7 nucleotides agree with TRBD1. The CDR3 is made up of 13 amino acids. In germline, CDR1 is MNHEY, CDR2 SMNVEV (reference sequence). The V segment lost 4 bases and the J segment 4 bases; nucleotides outside the gene matches: 4. The CDR3 protein is CASSSTGKYEQYF. The CDR3 DNA is TGTGCCAGCAGTTCGACAGGGAAATACGAGCAGTACTTC.

J is TRBJ2-3 and V is TRBV25-1; 7 positions agree with TRBD2. The junction had 2 bases not matched to a gene; V was cut back by 1 base and J by 1 base. CDR1 and CDR2 (germline): MGHDK, SYGVNS. The CDR3 is 15 residues long. This CDR3 is CASSELGGGTDTQYF. CDR3 coding DNA: TGTGCCAGCAGTGAATTGGGGGGGGGCACAGATACGCAGTATTTT.